This TCR beta chain is from a study of blood T cell repertoires in COVID-19. In the authors' methods: Amplification of reference gene primers provided the estimated nucleated cell counts. TCRdb keeps only in-frame clones here, not all; method: immunoSEQ multiplex PCR. The V and J calls and clone size were taken over from that table, and D and trimming were inferred from the DNA. Of 150,000 to 200,000 clones listed, around 80% were seen once; the top ten hold less than 20%. The sample comprised PBMCs or T cells enriched from blood (not recorded which). The TCR comes from a woman between 45 and 65 years old with acute COVID-19.

The CDR3 sequence: CASISTASYNEQFF. The CDR3 bases are TGTGCCAGCATTTCGACAGCCTCCTACAATGAGCAGTTCTTC. The chain is built from TRBV28 and TRBJ2-1, with D perhaps matching TRBD1 (5 bases). The CDR3 has 14 residues. CDR1 MDHEN and CDR2 SYDVKM come from the germline V gene. Trimming removed 7 bases at V and 0 bases at J, with 10 bases between.